These 3 T cell receptor beta chains were all obtained from the same sample, sequenced in a study of T cells in Graves' hyperthyroidism and ophthalmopathy. Researchers amplified the TCR beta CDR3 regions from RNA transcripts. First-round RT-PCR of the TCR CDR3 relied on the HTBI primer set. A single record per CDR3 protein comes from TCRdb applying MiXCR to the multiplex PCR reads. The repertoire holds hundreds of thousands of distinct CDR3 sequences, with over 35% as singletons. Material: blood. These receptors were obtained from a man between 18 and 35 years old with Graves' hyperthyroidism.

The chain links TRBV29-1 to TRBJ2-7; 7 bases align to TRBD2. CDR1 and CDR2 from the germline V gene are SQVTM and ANQGSEA. The CDR3 covers 12 residues. With 4 bases clipped from V and 2 bases from J, the junction kept 2 bases outside the gene matches. The CDR3 here is CSVAGGTYEQYF. The DNA of the CDR3 is TGCAGCGTTGCGGGGGGAACCTACGAGCAGTACTTC.

This clonotype was observed a handful of times. This may arise from a read error, as a much more abundant clone is one base away. The CDR3 loop reads CAGTGKGNYGYTF. In DNA, the CDR3 is TGTGCCGGCACTGGGAAAGGGAACTATGGCTACACCTTC. The V call is TRBV7-9, the J call TRBJ1-2; D gene ambiguous. This CDR3 contains 13 residues. From germline, CDR1 is SEHNR and CDR2 FQNEAQ (reference sequence). Trimming cost V 11 bases and J 2 bases, with 15 bases left between them.

CDR3 coding DNA: TGCGCCAGCAGCCAGACAGGAGGGTATCAGCCCCAGCATTTT. This gives the protein CASSQTGGYQPQHF. This chain uses TRBV4-1 with TRBJ1-5, with D perhaps matching TRBD1 (6 bases). The CDR3 is 14 residues long. The germline V gene encodes CDR1 MGHRA and CDR2 YSYEKL. Deletions cut 3 bases from V and 5 bases from J, with 11 bases between.